The 27 T cell receptor beta chains listed next were all sequenced from one sample in a study of blood T cells in healthy people across ages. With a J-beta primer mix and a sample-barcoded 5' primer, a second PCR ran roughly 6 to 11 cycles. TCRdb fed the 5' RACE reads into MiXCR, producing one record per CDR3 protein. The sample holds approximately 800,000 distinct CDR3 sequences, 25% seen once. These data were likewise used in another study, on T cells of mothers and their children.

Sequenced input: blood. All receptors come from a boy between 10 and 17 years old in good health.

V and J are TRBV20-1 and TRBJ2-3, with D tentatively TRBD2 (5 bases). The CDR3 runs 17 residues. Per germline, CDR1 DFQATT and CDR2 SNEGSKA (reference sequence). V was cut by 1 base and J by 2 bases, with 19 bases left in between. In DNA form, the CDR3 reads TGCAGTGCTAGAGCCGGAACTAGATTAGGTATCACAGATACGCAGTATTTT. It encodes CSARAGTRLGITDTQYF.

V and J are TRBV30 and TRBJ2-6; tentative D call: TRBD2 (5 bases). Trimming took off 3 bases at V and 3 bases at J, with 9 bases between the two ends. The length of the CDR3 is 14 residues. From germline, CDR1 is GTSNPN and CDR2 SVGIG (reference sequence). CDR3 DNA sequence: TGTGCCTGGAGACAACGGGATGGGGCCAACGTCCTGACTTTC. Translated, it gives CAWRQRDGANVLTF. The whole variable domain, filled in from reference TRBV30 and TRBJ2-6, reads SQTIHQWPATLVQPVGSPLSLECTVEGTSNPNLYWYRQAAGRGLQLLFYSVGIGQISSEVPQNLSASRPQDRQFILSSKKLLLSDSGFYLCAWRQRDGANVLTFGAGSRLTVL.

This chain joins TRBV29-1 and TRBJ1-4; D is unclear. V lost 3 bases and J lost 1, with 6 bases in between. This CDR3 region has 13 residues. CDR1 is SQVTM and CDR2 is ANQGSEA in the germline V gene. The CDR3, as DNA: TGCAGCGTTGATCTGGGAACTAATGAAAAACTGTTTTTT. This translates into CSVDLGTNEKLFF.

This clonotype was seen a few times. This chain links TRBV29-1 with TRBJ1-2; D might be TRBD1 (5 bases). Per the germline V gene, CDR1 is SQVTM and CDR2 is ANQGSEA. This CDR3 is 13 amino acids long. Trimming cost V 5 bases and J 5 bases, with 15 bases left between them. CDR3 sequence: CSVRPGPGYGYTF. The CDR3 DNA reads as TGCAGCGTTCGACCGGGGCCGGGGTATGGCTACACCTTC.

This clonotype was detected a few times. J is TRBJ2-1 and V is TRBV4-2; D gene unclear. V was trimmed by 5 bases and J by 0 bases, leaving 17 bases between them. Germline V gives CDR1 LGHNA, CDR2 YNFKEQ. This CDR3 is built from 17 residues. The CDR3 nucleotides read TGTGCCAGCAGCTCAGTCTTGTGGGATAGCTCCTACAATGAGCAGTTCTTC. This encodes CASSSVLWDSSYNEQFF.

J is TRBJ1-1 and V is TRBV7-8; D may be TRBD1 (5 bases). V shed 1 base and J shed 1 base, with 10 bases lying between them. This CDR3 comprises 15 residues. Looked up from germline, CDR1 is SGHVS and CDR2 is FQNEAQ. CDR3 sequence reads: CASSLEGRGNTEAFF. CDR3 nucleotides: TGTGCCAGCAGCTTAGAGGGGAGAGGGAACACTGAAGCTTTCTTT.

This clonotype showed up just a few times. This chain connects TRBV13 to TRBJ2-2; 10 nucleotides line up with TRBD2. Germline V gene sequence: CDR1 PRHDT, CDR2 FYEKMQ (reference sequence). The V gene end was trimmed by 5 bases and the J gene end by 4 bases; junction bases not matched to a gene: 7. The CDR3 is made up of 16 amino acids. The CDR3 DNA follows: TGTGCCAGCAGCGTTACTAGCGGGGTCGCCACCGGGGAGCTGTTTTTT. This codes for CASSVTSGVATGELFF.

The rearrangement joins TRBV6-6 to TRBJ2-5, with D tentatively TRBD1 (7 bases). Judging by the DNA end, TRBJ2-7 fits better; the J call may be wrong. The germline V gene has CDR1 MNHNY and CDR2 SVGAGI (reference sequence). This CDR3 comprises 13 residues. CDR3 DNA sequence: TGTGCCAGCAGGCAGGGGGGCACCTACGAGCAGTACTTC. Translated, it gives CASRQGGTYEQYF.

V and J are TRBV27 and TRBJ2-1; D perhaps matches TRBD1 (6 bases). The V gene lost 4 bases and the J gene lost 6 bases, with 16 bases spanning the gap. This CDR3 is 15 amino acids long. The germline CDR1 and CDR2 sequences are MNHEY and SMNVEV (reference sequence). In nucleotides, the CDR3 is TGTGCCAGCAGTTGGTCGGCAGGGGAAATCAATGAGCAGTTCTTC. Protein: CASSWSAGEINEQFF.

At least ten counts were recorded for this clonotype. The rearrangement uses TRBV20-1 and TRBJ2-7; D perhaps matches TRBD2 (6 bases). This CDR3 has 14 amino acids. Germline CDR1 DFQATT, CDR2 SNEGSKA (reference sequence). V dropped 3 bases and J dropped 0 bases, with 12 bases sitting between them. The CDR3 coding sequence is TGCAGTGCTAGCGATCGGGAGAGCTCCTACGAGCAGTACTTC. It is translated as CSASDRESSYEQYF.

The chain has TRBV5-1 and TRBJ1-2; D is ambiguous. The length of the CDR3 is 14 residues. Trimming removed 4 bases from V and 2 bases from J, with 12 bases in between. Germline CDR1 and CDR2: SGHRS and YFSETQ. The CDR3 nucleotides read TGCGCCAGCAGCCTAACACACGGGAACTATGGCTACACCTTC. Protein product: CASSLTHGNYGYTF.

The chain links TRBV20-1 to TRBJ1-2; 8 bases fit TRBD1. From germline, CDR1 is DFQATT and CDR2 SNEGSKA (reference sequence). This CDR3 has 12 amino acids. Unmatched junction bases numbered 7, after V lost 6 bases and J lost 7 bases. The CDR3 DNA reads TGCAGTGCCAAGACAGGGGCCCTTGGCTACACCTTC. It is translated as CSAKTGALGYTF.

About this clonotype itself: The junction and the germline gene differ at one end; a read error may be behind it. CDR3 coding DNA: TGTGCCAGCAGCCGCACGCTAGCGGGGGGCTCCCACGAGCAGTACTTC. Translated, it gives CASSRTLAGGSHEQYF. V is TRBV3-1 and J is TRBJ2-5, with 11 bases that match TRBD2. The J call is uncertain, as TRBJ2-7 better fits the DNA end. CDR3 length equals 16 residues. Germline CDR1 and CDR2: LGHDT and YNNKEL (reference sequence).

The table lists this clonotype with a few counts. The chain combines TRBV29-1 with TRBJ1-2; D perhaps matches TRBD1 (5 bases). The CDR3 runs to 15 residues. V was pared by 0 bases and J by 7 bases, with 18 bases between. In germline, CDR1 is SQVTM, CDR2 ANQGSEA. The chain's CDR3 is CSVEDQMGGISGYTF. Here the CDR3 DNA reads TGCAGCGTTGAAGATCAAATGGGGGGGATTAGTGGCTACACCTTC.

The chain employs TRBV29-1 and TRBJ2-3; D not certain. From germline, CDR1 is SQVTM and CDR2 ANQGSEA. The V end lost 6 bases, the J end lost 4 bases, and 11 bases lay between the germline ends. This CDR3 region has 12 residues. CDR3: CSVGGLADTQYF. CDR3 bases: TGCAGCGTCGGTGGGCTAGCAGATACGCAGTATTTT.

This clonotype appeared a few times. The J gene is TRBJ2-6, the V gene TRBV7-8; D unresolved. CDR1 and CDR2 (germline): SGHVS, FQNEAQ. The CDR3 loop spans 14 amino acids. Trimming removed 4 bases at V and 3 bases at J, with 7 bases between. In DNA form, the CDR3 reads TGTGCCAGCAGCTATGACCGTGGGGCCAACGTCCTGACTTTC. This gives the protein CASSYDRGANVLTF.

Here the CDR3 DNA reads TGTGCCAGCAGACCGACAGCAGATACGCAGTATTTT. It codes for CASRPTADTQYF. The rearrangement joins TRBV12-3 or TRBV12-4 to TRBJ2-3, with a possible D match to TRBD1 (5 bases). V dropped 6 bases and J dropped 4 bases, with 8 bases sitting between them. This CDR3 is 12 amino acids long.

The V call is TRBV7-8, the J call TRBJ1-1; 7 bases fit TRBD1. With 3 bases clipped from V and 11 bases from J, the junction kept 3 bases outside the gene matches. CDR1 is SGHVS and CDR2 is FQNEAQ in the germline V gene. The CDR3 extends over 11 amino acids. The CDR3 loop reads CASSFGTAAFF. In nucleotides, the CDR3 is TGTGCCAGCAGCTTCGGGACAGCTGCTTTCTTT.

This clonotype was picked up one time. The chain has TRBV7-9 and TRBJ1-2; 10 bases are shared with TRBD1. Looked up from germline, CDR1 is SEHNR and CDR2 is FQNEAQ (reference sequence). Trimming at V came to 5 bases and at J to 6 bases, leaving 3 bases not matched to a gene. This CDR3 spans 13 amino acids. The CDR3 coding sequence is TGTGCCAGCAGCCACGGGACAGGGGATGGCTACACCTTC. Encoded protein: CASSHGTGDGYTF.

The V and J genes are TRBV12-3 or TRBV12-4 and TRBJ2-7; D uncertain. The CDR3 is 12 residues long. V was pared by 6 bases and J by 6 bases, with 12 bases between. The DNA for the CDR3 is TGTGCCAGCAGGGCTCTAACGGGCGAGCAGTACTTC. This encodes CASRALTGEQYF.

This clonotype was detected a few times. CDR3 amino acids: CASSLRGQGRDNEQFF. The DNA for the CDR3 is TGTGCCAGCAGCTTACGCGGTCAGGGGCGCGACAATGAGCAGTTCTTC. The chain couples TRBV7-2 to TRBJ2-1, with D tentatively TRBD1 (6 bases). The V gene lost 2 bases and the J gene lost 5 bases, with 16 bases spanning the gap. CDR3 size: 16 residues. CDR1 SGHTA and CDR2 FQGNSA come from the germline V gene. Full variable domain (outside the CDR3, taken from reference TRBV7-2 and TRBJ2-1): GAGVSQSPSNKVTEKGKDVELRCDPISGHTALYWYRQSLGQGLEFLIYFQGNSAPDKSGLPSDRFSAERTGGSVSTLTIQRTQQEDSAVYLCASSLRGQGRDNEQFFGPGTRLTVL.

The V gene is TRBV20-1, the J gene TRBJ2-5; 12 bases agree with TRBD1. The CDR3 length is 15 residues. Per the germline V gene, CDR1 is DFQATT and CDR2 is SNEGSKA (reference sequence). With 5 bases clipped from V and 5 bases from J, the junction kept 9 bases outside the gene matches. The CDR3 here is CSAVRDRGLRETQYF. The CDR3 DNA reads TGCAGTGCTGTCCGGGACAGGGGGCTCCGGGAGACCCAGTACTTC.

V gene TRBV18 combines with J gene TRBJ1-1; D is perhaps TRBD1 (5 bases). In germline, CDR1 is KGHSH, CDR2 LQKENI. The CDR3 sequence is 13 residues long. The V gene lost 10 bases and the J gene lost 2 bases, with 14 bases spanning the gap. The CDR3 DNA reads as TGTGCCATCTCTCAAGACAGAAACACTGAAGCTTTCTTT. Encoded protein: CAISQDRNTEAFF.

As regards this clonotype: A clone one base away is much larger, so this may be a read error. This sequence joins TRBV29-1 and TRBJ2-1, with unresolved D. The germline CDR1 and CDR2 sequences are SQVTM and ANQGSEA. The V gene lost 5 bases and the J gene lost 2 bases, with 16 bases spanning the gap. This CDR3 has 15 residues. The DNA for the CDR3 is TGCAGCGTTCCCTTCACAAGGAGCCCCTACAATGAGCAGTTCTTC. Translation: CSVPFTRSPYNEQFF.

The genes are TRBV4-1 and TRBJ1-2; TRBD1 matches at 7 bases. Germline CDR1 and CDR2: MGHRA and YSYEKL. CDR3 length equals 15 residues. Trimming took 0 bases from V and 3 from J; bases not matched to a gene: 4. The CDR3 sequence: CASSQEQGSDYGYTF. The CDR3 nucleotides are TGCGCCAGCAGCCAAGAACAGGGGAGCGACTATGGCTACACCTTC.

This clonotype was seen more than once but under ten times. The rearrangement uses TRBV4-2 and TRBJ2-5; 8 bases are a match to TRBD2. The junction had 13 bases not matched to a gene; V was cut back by 3 bases and J by 7 bases. CDR3 length equals 16 residues. CDR1 LGHNA and CDR2 YNFKEQ come from the germline V gene. CDR3 in amino acids: CASSQVSGTLPGTQYF. CDR3 DNA: TGTGCCAGCAGCCAGGTTAGCGGGACCCTTCCAGGGACCCAGTACTTC.

The CDR3 loop reads CSVGYKHRPETQYF. The CDR3 DNA sequence: TGCAGCGTTGGCTACAAACACCGCCCGGAGACCCAGTACTTC. The rearrangement links TRBV29-1 to TRBJ2-5; D is unclear. The length of the CDR3 is 14 residues. V was shortened by 4 bases and J by 5 bases, with 17 bases between the two germline ends. Germline V lookup: CDR1 SQVTM, CDR2 ANQGSEA.